The 3 T cell receptor beta chains reported below all come from one sample, sequenced in a study of T-cell reconstitution after alpha-beta-depleted transplantation in children. The TCRbeta library incorporated unique molecular identifiers. TCRdb recomputed calls from the PCR reads with MiXCR, one row per CDR3 protein. The sample lists 210,000 or so distinct CDR3 sequences, roughly 9% seen once, with approximately 5.9% in the top ten. The input for sequencing was PBMCs from the stem cell graft donor, taken from the stem cell graft. The receptors shown here come from a human donor who donated a stem cell graft to a child with acute lymphoblastic leukemia.

This clonotype was found a few times. The chain uses TRBV5-1 and TRBJ2-5; 12 bases align to TRBD2. J gave up 5 bases and V 7 bases, and 12 bases lay outside the gene matches. The germline gives CDR1 SGHRS, CDR2 YFSETQ. This CDR3 contains 16 residues. The CDR3 DNA reads TGCGCCAGCGGGAGCGCCGGACTAGCGGGGATGGAGACCCAGTACTTC. Translation gives CASGSAGLAGMETQYF.

This clonotype was observed a handful of times. The chain has TRBV5-1 and TRBJ2-1; D may be TRBD1 (5 bases). The CDR3 contains 12 residues. In germline, CDR1 is SGHRS, CDR2 YFSETQ. V was shortened by 3 bases and J by 10 bases, with 11 bases between the two germline ends. The DNA of the CDR3 is TGCGCCAGCAGCTCTGAACAGGTGGAGCAGTTCTTC. Protein product: CASSSEQVEQFF. The variable domain in full, completed from reference TRBV5-1 and TRBJ2-1, reads KAGVTQTPRYLIKTRGQQVTLSCSPISGHRSVSWYQQTPGQGLQFLFEYFSETQRNKGNFPGRFSGRQFSNSRSEMNVSTLELGDSALYLCASSSEQVEQFFGPGTRLTVL.

The gene calls are TRBV20-1 and TRBJ2-1; unclear D gene. V lost 0 bases, J lost 0 bases, and 12 bases lay in between. This CDR3 has 16 residues. From germline, CDR1 is DFQATT and CDR2 SNEGSKA (reference sequence). The CDR3 nucleotides are TGCAGTGCTAGAGATTTTTCCGGCAACTCCTACAATGAGCAGTTCTTC. Its translation: CSARDFSGNSYNEQFF.